This TCR beta chain was retrieved from a study of blood T cell repertoires in COVID-19. In the study overall: Material from acute and convalescent COVID-19 was sourced from the United States, Italy and Spain. In each case, the material was cDNA or gDNA derived from T cells, B-cell-depleted T cells, or PBMCs.

In the study's own analysis: The authors estimated nucleated cell counts from reference gene primer amplification. Clones were read by immunoSEQ multiplex PCR, and TCRdb kept only the in-frame ones, dropping some. From that table come the V and J calls and clone size; the DNA was used to work out D and trimming. The sample records around 60,000 clones, 75% to 85% being singletons. Per germline, CDR1 MGHRA and CDR2 YSYEKL. This CDR3 has 19 amino acids. V shed 0 bases, J shed 0 bases, and the junction held 4 bases outside the gene matches. What was sequenced was peripheral blood. This rearrangement joins TRBV4-1 to TRBJ2-2; 13 bases line up with TRBD2. This TCR was recovered from a woman aged 60-75 years with acute or convalescent COVID-19. CDR3 in amino acids: CASSQERLAGGANTGELFF. In DNA form, the CDR3 reads TGCGCCAGCAGCCAAGAGCGACTAGCGGGGGGCGCGAACACCGGGGAGCTGTTTTTT.